This TCR beta chain appears in the sequencing data of a study of blood T cell repertoires in COVID-19. Turning to the study itself: Both acute and convalescent COVID-19 samples were obtained from the United States, Italy and Spain.

The table came from immunoSEQ multiplex PCR; TCRdb's copy has only in-frame clones and leaves some out. The profile shows approximately 390,000 clones, about 90% of them singletons. The clonotype originates from a man aged 18-30 years with active or convalescent COVID-19. Sequenced: peripheral blood.

The CDR3 sequence: CSVEDRVGTGELFF. In nucleotides, the CDR3 is TGCAGCGTTGAAGATCGGGTGGGCACCGGGGAGCTGTTTTTT. This sequence joins TRBV29-1 and TRBJ2-2; no firm D call. This CDR3 spans 14 amino acids. Per germline, CDR1 SQVTM and CDR2 ANQGSEA. Trimming removed 0 bases from V and 4 bases from J, with 9 bases in between.